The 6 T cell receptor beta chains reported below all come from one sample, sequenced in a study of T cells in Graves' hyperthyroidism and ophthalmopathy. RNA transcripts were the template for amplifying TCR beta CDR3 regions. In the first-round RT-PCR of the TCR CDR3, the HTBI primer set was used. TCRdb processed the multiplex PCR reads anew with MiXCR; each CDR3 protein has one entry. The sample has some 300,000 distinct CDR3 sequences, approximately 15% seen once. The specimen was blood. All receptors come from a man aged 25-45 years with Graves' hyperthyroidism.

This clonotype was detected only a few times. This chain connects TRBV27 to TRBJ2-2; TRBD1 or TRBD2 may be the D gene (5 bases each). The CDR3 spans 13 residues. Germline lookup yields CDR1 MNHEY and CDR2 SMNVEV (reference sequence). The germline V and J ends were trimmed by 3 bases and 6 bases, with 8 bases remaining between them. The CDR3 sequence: CASSLRGSGELFF. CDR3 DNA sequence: TGTGCCAGCAGTTTGAGGGGCTCCGGGGAGCTGTTTTTT.

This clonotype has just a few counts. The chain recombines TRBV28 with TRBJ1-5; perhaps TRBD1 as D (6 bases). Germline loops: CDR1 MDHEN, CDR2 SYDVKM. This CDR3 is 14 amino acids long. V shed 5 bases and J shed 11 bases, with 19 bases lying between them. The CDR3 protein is CASSGDTPWKTQHF. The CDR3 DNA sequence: TGTGCCAGCAGTGGGGACACCCCCTGGAAAACCCAGCATTTT.

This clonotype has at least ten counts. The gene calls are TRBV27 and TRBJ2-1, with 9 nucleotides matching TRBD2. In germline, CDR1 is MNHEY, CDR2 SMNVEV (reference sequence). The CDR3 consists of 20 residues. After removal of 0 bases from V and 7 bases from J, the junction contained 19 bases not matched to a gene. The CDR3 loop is CASSLSPAGGYGGLWNEQFF. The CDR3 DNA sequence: TGTGCCAGCAGTTTATCGCCAGCGGGAGGTTACGGGGGTTTATGGAATGAGCAGTTCTTC.

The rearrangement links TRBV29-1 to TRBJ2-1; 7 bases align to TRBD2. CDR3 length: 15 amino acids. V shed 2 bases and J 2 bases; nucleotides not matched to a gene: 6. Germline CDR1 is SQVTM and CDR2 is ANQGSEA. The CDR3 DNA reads TGCAGCGTTGAAAGGCTAGCGGCACCCTACAATGAGCAGTTCTTC. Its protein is CSVERLAAPYNEQFF.

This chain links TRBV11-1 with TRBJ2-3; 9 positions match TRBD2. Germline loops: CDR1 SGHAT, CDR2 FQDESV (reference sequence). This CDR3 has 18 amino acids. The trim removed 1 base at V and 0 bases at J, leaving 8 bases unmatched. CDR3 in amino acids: CASSLGITSGPSTDTQYF. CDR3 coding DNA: TGTGCCAGCAGCTTAGGGATCACTAGCGGGCCTAGCACAGATACGCAGTATTTT.

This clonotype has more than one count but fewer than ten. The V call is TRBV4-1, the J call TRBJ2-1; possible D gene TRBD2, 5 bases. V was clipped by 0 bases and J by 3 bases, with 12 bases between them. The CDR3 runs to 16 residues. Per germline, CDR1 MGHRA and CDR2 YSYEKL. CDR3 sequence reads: CASSQDSLAFYNEQFF. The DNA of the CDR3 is TGCGCCAGCAGCCAAGACAGCCTAGCTTTCTACAATGAGCAGTTCTTC.